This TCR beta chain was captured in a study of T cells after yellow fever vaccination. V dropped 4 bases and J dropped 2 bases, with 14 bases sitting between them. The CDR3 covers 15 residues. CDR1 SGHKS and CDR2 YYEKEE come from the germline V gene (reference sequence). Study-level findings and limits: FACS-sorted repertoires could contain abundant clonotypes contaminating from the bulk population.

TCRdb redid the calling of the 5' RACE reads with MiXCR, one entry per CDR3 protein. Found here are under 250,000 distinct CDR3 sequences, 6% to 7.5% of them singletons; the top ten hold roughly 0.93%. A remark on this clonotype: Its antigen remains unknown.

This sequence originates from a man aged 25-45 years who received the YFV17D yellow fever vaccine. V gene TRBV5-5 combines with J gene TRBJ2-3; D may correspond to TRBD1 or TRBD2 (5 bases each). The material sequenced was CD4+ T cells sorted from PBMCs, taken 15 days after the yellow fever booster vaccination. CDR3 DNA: TGTGCCAGCAGCGGGACCCGGGCATACACAGATACGCAGTATTTT. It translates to CASSGTRAYTDTQYF.